This T cell receptor (beta chain) was identified in a study of radiation and T cells in renal cell carcinoma. Points from the study as a whole: No pretreatment tumor biopsies were available for baseline clonotypes.

Only in-frame clones appear in the TCRdb table, and some are missing; sequencing was by immunoSEQ multiplex PCR. The repertoire holds 100,000 to 150,000 clones, 88% seen once, with about 5.6% in the top ten. Germline loops: CDR1 SGHTA, CDR2 FQGNSA. The CDR3 runs 14 residues. Trimming took 5 bases from V and 5 from J, leaving 13 bases between them. This clone occurred once. Its antigen is not identified. The time point was: blood 2 weeks post-SBRT. Treatment meaning: 15 Gy SBRT to primary tumor, nephrectomy 4 weeks later. Blood was sampled at baseline, 2 weeks and 4 weeks after SBRT. V and J are TRBV7-2 and TRBJ1-5; D remains ambiguous. The starting material was blood, obtained from a patient whose treatment included radiotherapy and nephrectomy. This TCR derives from a woman in her 70s with renal cell carcinoma. CDR3 sequence: CASSPAGLDQPQHF. The DNA for the CDR3 is TGTGCCAGCAGCCCCGCGGGGTTGGATCAGCCCCAGCATTTT.